This T cell receptor (beta chain) was obtained from a study of low-dose radiotherapy and immunotherapy resistance in tumors. Study-wide context: Radiation delivery to Cohort 1 consisted of 0.5 Gy per fraction every 2 weeks, summing to 6.5 Gy. Treatment of Cohort 2 consisted of 1 Gy per fraction every two weeks, amounting to 13 Gy over 26 weeks.

Alpha- and beta-chain coverage of first-strand cDNA came from TRAV- and TRBV-specific primers. With a constant-region primer and a V-primer adapter, TCRs were subjected to 15 to 25 PCR cycles of amplification. TCRdb ran MiXCR on the reads and lists one entry per CDR3 protein. The data show some 88,000 distinct CDR3 sequences, just under 9.5% seen once. As to time point: before trial treatment. Donors received a regimen that comprised nivolumab, ipilimumab, aspirin, low-dose cyclophosphamide and low-dose radiotherapy. Advanced solid tumors lacking tumor-infiltrating lymphocytes characterized eligible patients. This clonotype has ten or more counts. Sequences were derived from PBMCs, sampled before treatment. This sequence was found in a male donor with prostate cancer.

The CDR3 DNA reads TGCGCCAGCAGCTTGGGCCTCGATGATACGCAGTATTTT. It specifies CASSLGLDDTQYF. J is TRBJ2-3 and V is TRBV5-1; D ambiguous. CDR1 and CDR2 (germline): SGHRS, YFSETQ. This CDR3 is 13 amino acids long. V dropped 0 bases and J dropped 6 bases, with 8 bases sitting between them.